These 31 T cell receptor beta chains were all obtained from the same sample, sequenced in a study of T cells expressing NK-cell markers. After re-calling the 5' RACE reads, TCRdb lists one entry per CDR3 protein, DNA absent. The listing contains 550,000 to 600,000 distinct CDR3 sequences. Sequencing used blood T cells: a sorted CD56 or NKG2C T cell subset, CD4+ or CD8+ T cells, or bulk PBMC T cells (not recorded which). The receptors were gathered from a man between 18 and 29 years old in good health.

This chain links TRBV27 with TRBJ2-7; absent DNA, TCRdb's TRBD1 call cannot be checked. Per germline, CDR1 MNHEY and CDR2 SMNVEV (reference sequence). The CDR3 has 14 residues. The chain's CDR3 is CASSFLGTIYEQYF.

The chain has TRBV4-2 and TRBJ2-7; TCRdb's D gene call, TRBD1, goes unchecked for lack of DNA. From germline, CDR1 is LGHNA and CDR2 YNFKEQ. The CDR3 totals 15 residues. This CDR3 reads CASSQETYRGGEQYF.

The rearrangement joins TRBV18 to TRBJ2-1; the D gene TCRdb calls, TRBD1, cannot be checked with no DNA. CDR1 is KGHSH, CDR2 LQKENI, per germline. The CDR3 is 20 residues long. CDR3 in amino acids: CASSPVRTGATQTGGNEQFF.

The genes are TRBV10-2 and TRBJ1-1. Germline V gene sequence: CDR1 WSHSY, CDR2 SAAADI. The CDR3 loop spans 14 amino acids. CDR3 region: CASSESVANTEAFF.

V gene TRBV6-5 combines with J gene TRBJ2-1; TCRdb's D call of TRBD2 is untestable without DNA. This CDR3 spans 15 amino acids. The V gene's germline CDR1 is MNHEY and CDR2 SVGAGI. The CDR3 is CASSSTSGSVNEQFF.

J is TRBJ1-3 and V is TRBV11-2; TCRdb gives TRBD1 as the D gene, but with no DNA this cannot be confirmed. CDR1 and CDR2 from the germline V gene are SGHAT and FQNNGV. This CDR3 has 16 amino acids. The CDR3 here is CASSTLDRGAGNTIYF.

The CDR3 loop is CASDQAGGEYEQYF. The genes are TRBV28 and TRBJ2-7; TCRdb reports TRBD1, a call that lacks DNA to check it against. The germline CDR1 and CDR2 sequences are MDHEN and SYDVKM. The CDR3 has 14 amino acids.

V is TRBV12-3 or TRBV12-4 and J is TRBJ2-2. The CDR3 length is 13 residues. The CDR3 sequence: CASSPNWIGELFF.

The chain joins TRBV29-1 to TRBJ2-1; without DNA, the TCRdb call of TRBD2 cannot be checked. Germline loops: CDR1 SQVTM, CDR2 ANQGSEA. This CDR3 is built from 18 residues. The CDR3 is CSVPRASGRAHSYNEQFF.

The gene calls are TRBV18 and TRBJ2-5; TCRdb's D call, TRBD2, is unchecked because there is no DNA. From germline, CDR1 is KGHSH and CDR2 LQKENI. The CDR3 contains 14 residues. The CDR3 is CASSPPGLAETQYF.

The V and J genes are TRBV24-1 and TRBJ2-1; absent DNA, TCRdb's TRBD2 call cannot be checked. CDR1 and CDR2 (germline): KGHDR, SFDVKD. This CDR3 is 13 amino acids long. CDR3 residues: CATRDSGSNEQFF.

This sequence joins TRBV11-3 and TRBJ2-1; without DNA, the TCRdb call of TRBD1 cannot be checked. CDR1 is SGHNT, CDR2 YENEEA, per germline. This CDR3 has 14 residues. CDR3 sequence: CASSPGGVGGEQFF.

The chain joins TRBV5-6 to TRBJ2-3; no DNA is available, so the TRBD2 call from TCRdb remains unchecked. The CDR3 consists of 14 residues. Germline assignment: CDR1 SGHDT and CDR2 YYEEEE. The chain's CDR3 is CASSPGLETDTQYF.

CDR3 in amino acids: CASKSVVGVNQPQHF. The V gene is TRBV6-2 or TRBV6-3, the J gene TRBJ1-5; the D call from TCRdb, TRBD1, cannot be confirmed without DNA. The CDR3 spans 15 residues. The germline CDR1 and CDR2 sequences are MNHEY and SVGEGT.

V usage is TRBV24-1 and J usage is TRBJ2-4; the TCRdb call, TRBD2, lacks DNA for checking. The CDR3 extends over 14 amino acids. Germline V CDR1 and CDR2: KGHDR, SFDVKD. This CDR3 reads CATSPGRGKNIQYF.

The chain recombines TRBV11-2 with TRBJ2-1; the TCRdb call, TRBD2, lacks DNA for checking. Germline CDR1 SGHAT, CDR2 FQNNGV. The CDR3 sequence is 19 residues long. Here the CDR3 reads CASSLDGLAGGLSYNEQFF.

V usage is TRBV10-1 and J usage is TRBJ2-1. Germline-derived CDR1 and CDR2 are WNHNN and SYGVQD (reference sequence). The CDR3 is made up of 18 amino acids. The CDR3 here is CASSGVLTSGSRGNEQFF.

The V and J genes are TRBV6-5 and TRBJ2-5; TCRdb reports TRBD2, a call that lacks DNA to check it against. CDR3 length equals 11 residues. Germline CDR1 is MNHEY and CDR2 is SVGAGI. The CDR3 here is CASTRGETQYF.

The chain links TRBV10-2 to TRBJ2-1. The CDR3 sequence is 15 residues long. Germline CDR1 is WSHSY and CDR2 is SAAADI. The CDR3 here is CASLTRMRTYNEQFF.

The J gene is TRBJ2-1, the V gene TRBV12-3 or TRBV12-4. The CDR3 sequence is 11 residues long. CDR3: CASSSAERKFF.

This chain uses TRBV7-2 with TRBJ1-1; there is no DNA to check the TCRdb D call of TRBD1. The CDR3 is 15 amino acids. Germline values: CDR1 SGHTA, CDR2 FQGNSA. This chain's CDR3 is CASSFRGDSNTEAFF.

V is TRBV10-3 and J is TRBJ2-3; TCRdb reports TRBD2, a call that lacks DNA to check it against. The CDR3 consists of 16 residues. From germline, CDR1 is ENHRY and CDR2 SYGVKD. CDR3: CATWVGGGPSTDTQYF.

The chain couples TRBV7-6 to TRBJ2-2; TCRdb names TRBD2, which stays unverified in the absence of DNA. Germline V CDR1 and CDR2: SGHVS, FNYEAQ. This CDR3 is built from 13 residues. The CDR3 sequence: CASSPRRDGELFF.

The J gene is TRBJ1-3, the V gene TRBV11-2. There are 12 residues in the CDR3. Germline CDR1 and CDR2: SGHAT and FQNNGV. CDR3 region: CASSSSRSTIYF. Filled out from reference TRBV11-2 and TRBJ1-3, the complete variable domain reads EAGVAQSPRYKIIEKRQSVAFWCNPISGHATLYWYQQILGQGPKLLIQFQNNGVVDDSQLPKDRFSAERLKGVDSTLKIQPAKLEDSAVYLCASSSSRSTIYFGEGSWLTVV.

The chain links TRBV28 to TRBJ2-7; the D call from TCRdb, TRBD1, cannot be confirmed without DNA. The CDR3 runs to 16 residues. Germline CDR1 is MDHEN and CDR2 is SYDVKM. CDR3 residues: CASSSPGQAHSYEQYF.

The chain has TRBV18 and TRBJ1-2; as DNA is missing, the TRBD1 call by TCRdb cannot be tested. Germline-derived CDR1 and CDR2 are KGHSH and LQKENI. The length of the CDR3 is 16 residues. CDR3 in amino acids: CASSPLDRGGDYGYTF.

The chain recombines TRBV6-6 with TRBJ1-2. The CDR3 contains 11 residues. Germline V gene sequence: CDR1 MNHNY, CDR2 SVGAGI (reference sequence). The CDR3 protein is CASSTVYGYTF.

V is TRBV18 and J is TRBJ2-3; TCRdb reports TRBD2, a call that lacks DNA to check it against. The CDR3 is made up of 15 amino acids. The germline V gene encodes CDR1 KGHSH and CDR2 LQKENI. CDR3 sequence: CASSPIGSSTDTQYF.

V gene TRBV12-5 combines with J gene TRBJ2-2; TCRdb gives TRBD2 as the D gene, but with no DNA this cannot be confirmed. The CDR3 sequence is 16 residues long. Germline V gene lookup returns CDR1 LGHNT and CDR2 FRNRAP. CDR3 protein: CASGSVDGLNTGELFF.

The CDR3 reads CASIGEIGGRSYNEQFF. This chain uses TRBV12-3 or TRBV12-4 with TRBJ2-1. The CDR3 spans 17 residues.

The V call is TRBV7-9, the J call TRBJ2-5; the TRBD1 assignment by TCRdb is unverifiable without DNA. There are 15 residues in the CDR3. The germline V gene encodes CDR1 SEHNR and CDR2 FQNEAQ (reference sequence). CDR3: CASLGRDRGQETQYF.